This is a list of T cell receptor beta chains from one sample in a study of shared clonotypes between healthy human individuals. Method: immunoSEQ multiplex PCR; TCRdb's copy keeps in-frame clones and lacks some. The sample lists some 1.5 million clones, roughly 96% occurring once. The source material was naive CD4+ T cells sorted from blood. These receptors were obtained from a man younger than 45 in good health. The CDR3 runs from the conserved cysteine through the conserved F or W.

v_gene	j_gene	CDR3aa
TRBV2	TRBJ2-5	CARRVGQETQYF
TRBV6-5	TRBJ2-1	CATKRDTYNEQFF
TRBV7-7	TRBJ2-3	CASSSATWDTQYF
TRBV6-4	TRBJ1-2	CASSDSRVKGYTF
TRBV5-4	TRBJ2-1	CASSLAILIGRHEQFF
TRBV29-1	TRBJ2-1	CSVGTGTMNEQFF
TRBV11-2	TRBJ2-3	CASSPNTGNTQYF
TRBV28	TRBJ1-2	CASLSSRAGYGYTF
TRBV5-1	TRBJ1-1	CASSPDRTGRGAFF
TRBV2	TRBJ1-2	CASSAPGNGGWDYGYTF
TRBV11-3	TRBJ2-1	CASSLDTSGYNEQFF
TRBV7-8	TRBJ2-4	CASSPGSVSKNIQYF
TRBV7-3	TRBJ2-1	CASSQLWAGGYNEQFF
TRBV5-1	TRBJ1-4	CASSLSGKGNEKLFF
TRBV20-1	TRBJ2-7	CSARLNYEQYF
TRBV18	TRBJ1-5	CASSPSSGQPQHF
TRBV6-1	TRBJ1-3	CASGVIGNTIYF
TRBV18	TRBJ1-1	CASSPFGGDLMNTEAFF
TRBV18	TRBJ1-2	CASSPSDSPYGYTF
TRBV9	TRBJ2-1	CASSRRDFNEQFF
TRBV6-5	TRBJ1-5	CASTHSNQPQHF
TRBV11-3	TRBJ1-4	CASRDTGNEKLFF
TRBV4-1	TRBJ2-7	CASSQEPGTSVGEQYF
TRBV5-4	TRBJ2-3	CASSFYLGARTDTQYF
TRBV5-6	TRBJ2-7	CASSSTTYEQYF
TRBV5-8	TRBJ1-3	CASSAPGSWGNTIYF
TRBV18	TRBJ2-1	CASSPWWGNEQFF
TRBV28	TRBJ1-5	CASSANRARQPQHF
TRBV7-2	TRBJ1-2	CASSLVGPSGSGYTF
TRBV6-6	TRBJ2-1	CASNSKSSYNEQFF
TRBV18	TRBJ2-7	CASSPSDIGEQYF
TRBV11-3	TRBJ2-2	CASSLSWGPKGTGELFF
TRBV9	TRBJ2-5	CASSVAGRPSGETQYF
TRBV7-2	TRBJ1-5	CASSLNHQPQHF
TRBV18	TRBJ1-4	CASSPPGVVPEKLFF
TRBV10-3	TRBJ2-2	CAIGTSDITGELFF
TRBV20-1	TRBJ2-5	CSARDVLVHF
TRBV18	TRBJ1-4	CASSPRTGTTNEKLFF
TRBV9	TRBJ2-1	CASSVEPGGAVGEQFF
TRBV6-5	TRBJ2-3	CASSYSIPMPTDTQYF
TRBV11-2	TRBJ2-1	CASSLVSGRAAYEQFF
TRBV19	TRBJ1-5	CASSETGQQDQPQHF
TRBV7-3	TRBJ2-7	CASSQNAGEQYF
TRBV9	TRBJ2-2	CASSTGPRGELFF
TRBV5-4	TRBJ1-1	CASSLAAGGPLRAFF
TRBV19	TRBJ2-7	CASSIDGQRGIQQYF
TRBV12-5	TRBJ2-5	CASARQAQETQYF
TRBV28	TRBJ1-5	CASSLGGPAIMLSNQPQHF
TRBV11-3	TRBJ2-1	CASSREVHEQFF
TRBV5-1	TRBJ2-7	CASSRLLGSYEQYF
TRBV7-9	TRBJ1-2	CASSLALQGAGYTF
TRBV7-9	TRBJ2-7	CASSPPGPSYEQYF
TRBV6-5	TRBJ1-5	CASSLLPGQNQPQHF
TRBV6-5	TRBJ2-4	CASSSNRFIKNIQYF
TRBV7-9	TRBJ1-1	CASSWTDLGAFF
TRBV27	TRBJ2-1	CASSPYRDRVANEQFF
TRBV7-2	TRBJ1-2	CASSSSAGSGYTF
TRBV6-5	TRBJ2-1	CASSRAGARRNEQFF
TRBV11-2	TRBJ1-4	CASSGGIDEKLFF